The rows below give T cell receptor beta chains drawn from one sample of a study of HIV-infected patients and healthy controls. Using its own MiXCR run on the 5' RACE reads, TCRdb lists one record per CDR3 protein. This sample has 15,000 to 20,000 distinct CDR3 sequences; roughly a tenth occur once, and the top ten carry around 3.1%. Material: blood. Source of these receptors: an adult in good health. Each CDR3 is given with its conserved first and last residue. A D gene is named only where the DNA matches it firmly. Size values are once, few and many counts, or a class for expanded clones, and some rows have none.

NA	TRBV19	TRBD2	TRBJ2-1	TGTGCCAGTAGCCCGACTAGCGGGAGGTACAATGAGCAGTTCTTC	CASSPTSGRYNEQFF
many	TRBV28	TRBD2	TRBJ2-1	TGTGCCAGCAGTGAAGCACTAGCGGCAGGCAATGAGCAGTTCTTC	CASSEALAAGNEQFF
many	TRBV6-2/TRBV6-3	NA	TRBJ2-1	TGTGCCAGCAGTTACTCTACCCTACCCCAGTTCTTC	CASSYSTLPQFF
many	TRBV11-2	NA	TRBJ2-5	TGTGCCAGCAGCCAGGGGGGGAAGACCCAGTACTTC	CASSQGGKTQYF
many	TRBV11-2	NA	TRBJ1-2	TGTGCCAGCAGCTTGGAGGGGGACTATGGCTACACCTTC	CASSLEGDYGYTF
few	TRBV6-5	NA	TRBJ1-1	TGTGCCAGCAGTTACTACTCAGGGTTTGGGTCCGGGAACACTGAAGCTTTCTTT	CASSYYSGFGSGNTEAFF
many	TRBV9	NA	TRBJ1-1	TGTGCCAGCAGCGTAGGGAAGGTGCTGAGGACTGAAGCTTTCTTT	CASSVGKVLRTEAFF
medium-sized	TRBV28	NA	TRBJ2-4	TGTGCCAGCAGGAACGGACTAGCCAAAAACATTCAGTACTTC	CASRNGLAKNIQYF
many	TRBV4-1	NA	TRBJ2-1	TGCGCCAGCAGCCAAGCGGGCCTCACACCCTCCTACAATGAGCAGTTCTTC	CASSQAGLTPSYNEQFF
NA	TRBV6-2/TRBV6-3	TRBD2	TRBJ2-1	TGTGCCAGCAGCCGACGGACTAGCGGGACCTCCTACAATGAGCAGTTCTTC	CASSRRTSGTSYNEQFF
many	TRBV30	NA	TRBJ2-1	TGTGCCTGGAGTGTATTGTCGCCCGGCGGAAAGTTCTTC	CAWSVLSPGGKFF
many	TRBV6-1	NA	TRBJ1-5	TGTGCCAGCAGTGAACAGAGGGTGGCTTTAAGCAATCAGCCCCAGCATTTT	CASSEQRVALSNQPQHF
many	TRBV7-2	TRBD2	TRBJ2-5	TGTGCCAGCAGCCTAGCTAGCGGGGCGCAAGAGACCCAGTACTTC	CASSLASGAQETQYF
many	TRBV7-9	TRBD2	TRBJ2-2	TGTGCCAGCAGCGTAGTCCTTAGCGGGGAGGACACCGGGGAGCTGTTTTTT	CASSVVLSGEDTGELFF
many	TRBV5-6	TRBD2	TRBJ2-7	TGTGCCAGCAGCCGGGAGGGAGCCGAGCAGTACTTC	CASSREGAEQYF
many	TRBV12-3/TRBV12-4	NA	TRBJ1-1	TGTGCCAGCAGTTCAACTGACATGAACACTGAAGCTTTCTTT	CASSSTDMNTEAFF
few	TRBV14	NA	TRBJ2-5	TGTGCCAGCGGCTTCTTCCAAGAGACCCAGTACTTC	CASGFFQETQYF
many	TRBV6-2/TRBV6-3	NA	TRBJ2-1	TGTGCCAGCACCCCCGGGCCCTCCTACAATGAGCAGTTCTTC	CASTPGPSYNEQFF
NA	TRBV7-2	NA	TRBJ2-3	TGTGCCAGCACTCGACGGCCGGCCCCCAGCACAGATACGCAGTATTTT	CASTRRPAPSTDTQYF
NA	TRBV28	TRBD2	TRBJ2-1	TGTGCCAGCAGTTTACCTATAACCGGGACTAGCGAGAGTGAGCAGTTCTTC	CASSLPITGTSESEQFF
NA	TRBV28	NA	TRBJ1-2	TGTGCCAGCAGTTTGGGGGTAGGAAACTATGGCTACACCTTC	CASSLGVGNYGYTF
many	TRBV4-2	NA	TRBJ2-6	TGTGCCAGCAGCCAAGAAAGCAGCTCTGGGGCCAACGTCCTGACTTTC	CASSQESSSGANVLTF
NA	TRBV29-1	NA	TRBJ2-2	TGCAGCGTCCCCGGACCTACCGGGGAGCTGTTTTTT	CSVPGPTGELFF
few	TRBV19	TRBD2	TRBJ2-7	TGTGCCAGTAGTCCGTCTGGCCTAGCGGGAGCGTTCTCCTACGAGCAGTACTTC	CASSPSGLAGAFSYEQYF
medium-sized	TRBV4-3	NA	TRBJ1-2	TGCGCCAGCAGCCTGCGGGGTTACTATGGCTACACCTTC	CASSLRGYYGYTF
many	TRBV4-3	NA	TRBJ2-3	TGCGCCAGCAGCCAAGATTTACAGAGCACAGATACGCAGTATTTT	CASSQDLQSTDTQYF
many	TRBV29-1	NA	TRBJ1-4	TGCAGCGTTGAAGGCCCAGCCCTAGAGGATGAAAAACTGTTTTTT	CSVEGPALEDEKLFF
many	TRBV7-3	TRBD2	TRBJ2-7	TGTGCCAGCAGCCAAAATTCGGTGACCCTAGCGGGGGAGCAGTACTTC	CASSQNSVTLAGEQYF
many	TRBV5-1	NA	TRBJ1-3	TGCGCCAGCAGGTTAGAGTCTGGAAACACCATATATTTT	CASRLESGNTIYF
many	TRBV7-6	TRBD1	TRBJ2-2	TGTGCCAGCAGCGGACAGGGTACGCGGTTGGAGCTGTTTTTT	CASSGQGTRLELFF
medium-sized	TRBV18	TRBD2	TRBJ2-7	TGTGCCAGCTCACCACTTCGGCTAGCGGGCGGCGAGCAGTACTTC	CASSPLRLAGGEQYF
many	TRBV29-1	NA	TRBJ1-1	TGCAGCGTTGTGCCCACGGGGGCATGGACTGAAGCTTTCTTT	CSVVPTGAWTEAFF
many	TRBV6-7	TRBD2	TRBJ2-5	TGTGCCAGCAGTTACTCGGCGGGACTAGCGGAGGAAGAGACCCAGTACTTT	CASSYSAGLAEEETQYF
NA	TRBV15	TRBD2	TRBJ2-7	TGTGCCACCAGCTTCCAGCTAGGCTCTAGCGGGAGCTCCTACGAGCAGTACTTC	CATSFQLGSSGSSYEQYF
medium-sized	TRBV29-1	TRBD2	TRBJ2-5	TGCAGCGCCCGAACGGGGGGCCAAGAGACCCAGTACTTC	CSARTGGQETQYF
many	TRBV7-2	TRBD2	TRBJ2-1	TGTGCCAGCAGCTTCCCGAGGGGCGGAGCGGGAAGTACCTACAATGAGCAGTTCTTC	CASSFPRGGAGSTYNEQFF
many	TRBV7-9	NA	TRBJ2-4	TGTGCCAGCAGCCCCCTTGGACTAGCCAAAAACATTCAGTACTTC	CASSPLGLAKNIQYF
NA	TRBV20-1	TRBD2	TRBJ2-7	TGCAGTGGACTAGCGGGAGATGATGAGCAGTACTTC	CSGLAGDDEQYF
NA	TRBV27	NA	TRBJ1-4	TGTGCCAGCAGTTCCTCAGGGTCGGAGGAAAAACTGTTTTTT	CASSSSGSEEKLFF
NA	TRBV20-1	TRBD2	TRBJ2-7	TGCAGTGCTAGAGGGGAGCGGGACTACGAGCAGTACTTC	CSARGERDYEQYF
NA	TRBV6-6	TRBD1	TRBJ2-2	TGTGCCAGCAGATCCGCCCCGGGACAGGGCCCCACCGGGGAGCTGTTTTTT	CASRSAPGQGPTGELFF
many	TRBV12-3/TRBV12-4	NA	TRBJ2-7	TGTGCCAGCAGTTTAGGGGGATCCCCCGACGAGCAGTACTTC	CASSLGGSPDEQYF